A selection of T cell receptor beta chains follows, all from one sample in a study of shared clonotypes between healthy human individuals. Data came from immunoSEQ multiplex PCR; TCRdb stores just in-frame clones and leaves some out. The table lists fewer than 2.5 million clones, more than 85% of them singletons. The specimen sequenced was naive CD4+ T cells from PBMCs. These receptors were obtained from a man between 18 and 29 years old in good health. Some clones in this sample may be carry-over from other donors' samples. CDR3s include the opening cysteine and the closing phenylalanine or tryptophan. Each record gives: clone size, D gene, J gene, V gene, CDR3 DNA, CDR3 protein. A D gene is named only where the DNA matches it firmly. The listing skips clone size in some rows; elsewhere it reads once, few, many or a size class.

>.|.|TRBJ2-2|TRBV4-2
TGTGCCAGCAGCCCCTCCGGCGGATCTCGCACCGGGGAGCTGTTTTTT
CASSPSGGSRTGELFF
>.|.|TRBJ2-7|TRBV18
TGTGCCAGCTCACCTGGAAGGCACAACGAGCAGTACTTC
CASSPGRHNEQYF
>.|.|TRBJ1-4|TRBV5-1
TGCGCCAGCAGCGAGGACAGTAGGACGGGAAAACTGTTTTTT
CASSEDSRTGKLFF
>.|.|TRBJ2-7|TRBV19
TGTGCCAGTAGTATGAAGGGTAGCTCCTACGAGCAGTACTTC
CASSMKGSSYEQYF
>.|.|TRBJ1-3|TRBV6-1
TGTGCCAGCAAATTGGGGACTCTTGGAAACACCATATATTTT
CASKLGTLGNTIYF
>.|TRBD1|TRBJ2-5|TRBV4-1
TGCGCCAGCAGCCATGGCCCCGGACAGGGGGCCAACTTACCCCACCAAGAGACCCAGTACTTC
CASSHGPGQGANLPHQETQYF
>.|TRBD2|TRBJ2-1|TRBV7-8
TGTGCCAGCAGTCCCGATAGGACTAGCGCTTCCTACAATGAGCAGTTCTTC
CASSPDRTSASYNEQFF
>.|TRBD1|TRBJ1-1|TRBV28
TGTGCCAGCAGTTTATCCCCTAGTAGGGGGCTGAGCACTGAAGCTTTCTTT
CASSLSPSRGLSTEAFF
>.|TRBD1|TRBJ2-7|TRBV11-2
TGTGCCAGCAGCTTCGGGTTCACAGGGGGCTCGGAGCAGTACTTC
CASSFGFTGGSEQYF
>.|TRBD1|TRBJ1-3|TRBV30
TGTGCCTGGAGTAGGGACAGCTCTGGAAACACCATATATTTT
CAWSRDSSGNTIYF
>.|TRBD2|TRBJ2-5|TRBV5-1
TGCGCCAGCAGCCCCGGGACTAGCGCGCTGGGGGAGACCCAGTACTTC
CASSPGTSALGETQYF
>.|.|TRBJ2-1|TRBV7-8
TGTGCCAGCAGCTTAGAGAGGCAGAATGAGCAGTTCTTC
CASSLERQNEQFF
>.|.|TRBJ2-3|TRBV6-1
TGTGCCAGCACGGCCACCCTCATGCAGTATTTT
CASTATLMQYF
>.|.|TRBJ1-4|TRBV4-3
TGCGCCAGCAGCCAAGAGGTATACAGGGAGAATGAAAAACTGTTTTTT
CASSQEVYRENEKLFF
>.|.|TRBJ1-2|TRBV7-2
TGTGCCAGCAGTCGAGACTCCGGCTACACCTTC
CASSRDSGYTF
>.|TRBD2|TRBJ2-1|TRBV30
TGTGCCTGGAAGTTACTAGCGGGAGTAGGTGAGCAGTTCTTC
CAWKLLAGVGEQFF
>.|TRBD2|TRBJ2-2|TRBV18
TGTGCCAGCTCACGTACTACTGGGACTAGCGGGAGCTGGAACACCGGGGAGCTGTTTTTT
CASSRTTGTSGSWNTGELFF
>.|TRBD1|TRBJ1-2|TRBV19
TGTGCCAGTAGTAGCGACAGGGGTGGAGGCTACACCTTC
CASSSDRGGGYTF
>.|TRBD1|TRBJ2-1|TRBV28
TGTGCCAGCAGTTTCCAGGGGGCTGTCAATGAGCAGTTCTTC
CASSFQGAVNEQFF
>.|.|TRBJ1-5|TRBV29-1
TGCAGCGTTGGTGGGGATCAGCCCCAGCATTTT
CSVGGDQPQHF
>once|TRBD2|TRBJ2-7|TRBV5-5
TGTGCCAGCAGGCGGACTAGCGGGAGGAGCTCCTACGAGCAGTACTTC
CASRRTSGRSSYEQYF
>.|.|TRBJ2-5|TRBV11-1
TGTGCCACCCAAGAGGGTCGCAGCCAAGAGACCCAGTACTTC
CATQEGRSQETQYF
>.|.|TRBJ2-5|TRBV2
TGTGCCAGCAACGCAGGGCCCTTTTTGGAGACCCAGTACTTC
CASNAGPFLETQYF
>once|.|TRBJ1-2|TRBV25-1
TGTGCCAGCAGTGACGCGACAGGACCTAACTATGGCTACACCTTC
CASSDATGPNYGYTF
>.|.|TRBJ1-3|TRBV19
TGTGCCAGTAGTCTACGTAGCTCTGGAAACACCATATATTTT
CASSLRSSGNTIYF
>.|.|TRBJ1-1|TRBV19
TGTGCCAGTACCAAAGTCTCCCCAGGGTGGAACACTGAAGCTTTCTTT
CASTKVSPGWNTEAFF
>.|.|TRBJ2-7|TRBV5-4
TGTGCCAGCAGTTCAGGACACCCGACCTCCTACGAGCAGTACTTC
CASSSGHPTSYEQYF
>.|TRBD2|TRBJ2-5|TRBV9
TGTGCCAGCAGCGGAGGACTAGCGGTGGGGACCCAGTACTTC
CASSGGLAVGTQYF
>.|.|TRBJ1-1|TRBV7-9
TGTGCCAGCAGCATGACAGTCAGCACTGAAGCTTTCTTT
CASSMTVSTEAFF
>.|.|TRBJ2-1|TRBV5-1
TGCGCCAGCAGCTTGGAAGTGGGATCAATTCTCAATGAGCAGTTCTTC
CASSLEVGSILNEQFF
>.|.|TRBJ1-1|TRBV19
TGTGCCAGTAGTGCAAAGGCGGGGTATGAAGCTTTCTTT
CASSAKAGYEAFF
>.|TRBD2|TRBJ2-7|TRBV5-4
TGTGCCAGCAGCCCCGGGACTAGCGGGAGTGACGAGCAGTACTTC
CASSPGTSGSDEQYF
>.|TRBD2|TRBJ2-3|TRBV5-5
TGTGCCAGCAGCACCCGGGGCCCGGCGGGAGGAAATACGCAGTATTTT
CASSTRGPAGGNTQYF
>.|.|TRBJ2-1|TRBV6-1
TGTGCCAGCAGGTCCTGGCGGGAGCAGTTCTTC
CASRSWREQFF
>few|.|TRBJ2-2|TRBV7-3
TGTGCCAGCACCATTAGCGGGAACACCGGGGAGCTGTTTTTT
CASTISGNTGELFF
>.|.|TRBJ2-5|TRBV29-1
TGCAGCGTTGGACCGGGACTTCGACTAGGGATGGTGGAGACCCAGTACTTC
CSVGPGLRLGMVETQYF
>once|.|TRBJ2-5|TRBV2
TGTGCCAGCATACGGGAGTACGGGACCCAGTACTTC
CASIREYGTQYF
>.|.|TRBJ1-5|TRBV19
TGTGCCAGTAGTATAGAACCCGGACGCAATCAGCCCCAGCATTTT
CASSIEPGRNQPQHF
>once|.|TRBJ2-7|TRBV27
TGTGCCAGCAGTCTAAGGAGGGAAACCTACGAGCAGTACTTC
CASSLRRETYEQYF
>.|.|TRBJ1-4|TRBV7-9
TGTGCCAGCAGCTTAAGACCGGCCTTAGGGGGGAAACTGTTTTTT
CASSLRPALGGKLFF
>.|.|TRBJ1-2|TRBV10-2
TGCGCCAGCAGTGAGTCCCCTACGATTGGCTACACCTTC
CASSESPTIGYTF
>.|TRBD1|TRBJ2-7|TRBV6-1
TGTGCCAGCAGTGAGGCCGACAGGGGGCAGTACTTC
CASSEADRGQYF
>.|TRBD1|TRBJ2-7|TRBV5-4
TGTGCCAGCAGCTTGGAACAGGGGGCCCCCTACGAGCAGTACTTC
CASSLEQGAPYEQYF
>.|.|TRBJ2-7|TRBV19
TGTGCCAGTAGTATTACAGAGGCCCGAGAGCAGTACTTC
CASSITEAREQYF
>.|TRBD1|TRBJ2-5|TRBV5-6
TGTGCCAGCAGCCGGACAGGGATCCAAGAGACCCAGTACTTC
CASSRTGIQETQYF
>few|TRBD2|TRBJ2-2|TRBV5-1
TGCGCCAGCAGCTTGGGACTAGCGCCCGGGGAGCTGTTTTTT
CASSLGLAPGELFF
>.|TRBD2|TRBJ2-3|TRBV6-5
TGTGCCAGCAGACGACTAGCGGGACCCTTGGATACGCAGTATTTT
CASRRLAGPLDTQYF
>.|TRBD1|TRBJ2-1|TRBV29-1
TGCAGCGCCGTGGGACAGTACTACAATGAGCAGTTCTTC
CSAVGQYYNEQFF
>.|TRBD2|TRBJ2-6|TRBV9
TGTGCCAGCAGCGTGGGAGGGCGGACTGGGGCCAACGTCCTGACTTTC
CASSVGGRTGANVLTF
>.|.|TRBJ2-7|TRBV5-1
TGCGCCAGCAGCCCCGTGGCGGTAAGCATTCCCTCCGAGCAGTACTTC
CASSPVAVSIPSEQYF
>.|.|TRBJ2-3|TRBV5-4
TGTGCCATCCACCCGGGGCGGAGAGGCACAGATACGCAGTATTTT
CAIHPGRRGTDTQYF
>.|.|TRBJ2-5|TRBV5-1
TGCGCCAGCAGTCCCCATGGACAGAGTCAAGAGACCCAGTACTTC
CASSPHGQSQETQYF